A selection of T cell receptor beta chains follows, all from one sample in a study of T cell responses to AZD1222 COVID-19 vaccine. Sequenced by immunoSEQ multiplex PCR; TCRdb stores in-frame clones only, minus some. The sample includes some 130,000 clones, more than 75% of them seen just once. Sequenced here: peripheral blood, sampled 28 days after the second AZD1222 dose. These receptors were obtained from an adult who received the AZD1222 COVID-19 vaccine. The CDR3 runs from the conserved cysteine through the conserved F or W. The D gene is left open where the match is weak. Clone size is stated in some rows and not others, as once, few, many or a class when expanded.

J gene: TRBJ1-2
clone size: once
V gene: TRBV7-9
D gene: TRBD1
CDR3 DNA: TGTGCCAGCAGCCTCGGGACAGCCGCTAACTATGGCTACACCTTC
CDR3 protein: CASSLGTAANYGYTF

J gene: TRBJ1-2
clone size: -
V gene: TRBV27
D gene: -
CDR3 DNA: TGTGCCAGCAGTAGATCGTCTTTAGCTAACTATGGCTACACCTTC
CDR3 protein: CASSRSSLANYGYTF

J gene: TRBJ2-3
clone size: -
V gene: TRBV9
D gene: -
CDR3 DNA: TGTGCCAGCAGCGATGCGAACTCCTATACGCAGTATTTT
CDR3 protein: CASSDANSYTQYF

J gene: TRBJ2-5
clone size: -
V gene: TRBV11-2
D gene: -
CDR3 DNA: TGTGCCAGCAGCTTAGATTTTACAGGGACCCAGTACTTC
CDR3 protein: CASSLDFTGTQYF

J gene: TRBJ2-2
clone size: -
V gene: TRBV11-1
D gene: TRBD1
CDR3 DNA: TGTGCCAGCAGCTTAACGTCGGACAGGGCCGGGGAGCTGTTTTTT
CDR3 protein: CASSLTSDRAGELFF

J gene: TRBJ1-5
clone size: -
V gene: TRBV4-2
D gene: -
CDR3 DNA: TGTGCCAGCAGCCAAGTCGAGGCCAGAACACAGCCCCAGCATTTT
CDR3 protein: CASSQVEARTQPQHF

J gene: TRBJ2-1
clone size: -
V gene: TRBV18
D gene: TRBD2
CDR3 DNA: TGTGCCAGCTCAGCCCCGGGGGAGGGTGAGCAGTTCTTC
CDR3 protein: CASSAPGEGEQFF

J gene: TRBJ1-2
clone size: -
V gene: TRBV5-1
D gene: -
CDR3 DNA: TGCGCCAGCAGCTTGTTGGACAGTAAGGATGGCTACACCTTC
CDR3 protein: CASSLLDSKDGYTF

J gene: TRBJ1-1
clone size: -
V gene: TRBV7-9
D gene: -
CDR3 DNA: TGTGCCAGCAGCCTCGGGGCCTTTTCGTGGCAGGACACGAACACTGAAGCTTTCTTT
CDR3 protein: CASSLGAFSWQDTNTEAFF

J gene: TRBJ1-2
clone size: -
V gene: TRBV6-1
D gene: -
CDR3 DNA: TGTGCCAGCAGTGAAGCCGGGGGCCATGGCTACACCTTC
CDR3 protein: CASSEAGGHGYTF

J gene: TRBJ1-1
clone size: -
V gene: TRBV30
D gene: -
CDR3 DNA: TGTGCCTGGAGAGACGCGAACCTTTTGAACACTGAAGCTTTCTTT
CDR3 protein: CAWRDANLLNTEAFF

J gene: TRBJ2-5
clone size: once
V gene: TRBV7-9
D gene: TRBD2
CDR3 DNA: TGTGCCAGCAGCACTAGCGGCCAAGAGACCCAGTACTTC
CDR3 protein: CASSTSGQETQYF

J gene: TRBJ1-4
clone size: -
V gene: TRBV7-9
D gene: -
CDR3 DNA: TGTGCCAGCAGCTTTATGATTGCAACTAATGAAAAACTGTTTTTT
CDR3 protein: CASSFMIATNEKLFF

J gene: TRBJ1-1
clone size: -
V gene: TRBV6-5
D gene: -
CDR3 DNA: TGTGCCAGCAGCTATAACAGGGATAATGAAGCTTTCTTT
CDR3 protein: CASSYNRDNEAFF

J gene: TRBJ1-1
clone size: -
V gene: TRBV5-8
D gene: -
CDR3 DNA: TGTGCCAGCAGCCGTAACCGGGACTCCGGGGGTGGAGCTTTCTTT
CDR3 protein: CASSRNRDSGGGAFF

J gene: TRBJ1-1
clone size: -
V gene: TRBV2
D gene: -
CDR3 DNA: TGTGCCAGCAGTCCGACAGCGAACACTGAAGCTTTCTTT
CDR3 protein: CASSPTANTEAFF

J gene: TRBJ1-1
clone size: -
V gene: TRBV12-5
D gene: -
CDR3 DNA: TGTGCTAGTGGTTTGGTATTTGGGGACCCTTTGAACACTGAAGCTTTCTTT
CDR3 protein: CASGLVFGDPLNTEAFF

J gene: TRBJ1-1
clone size: -
V gene: TRBV30
D gene: -
CDR3 DNA: TGTGCCTGGAGTGGTTCCGGAAACACTGAAGCTTTCTTT
CDR3 protein: CAWSGSGNTEAFF

J gene: TRBJ1-2
clone size: -
V gene: TRBV5-6
D gene: -
CDR3 DNA: TGTGCCAGCAGTTCGGGGTTCTATGGCTACACCTTC
CDR3 protein: CASSSGFYGYTF

J gene: TRBJ1-6
clone size: few
V gene: TRBV30
D gene: -
CDR3 DNA: TGTGCCTGGAGTGTATATTCACCCCTCCACTTT
CDR3 protein: CAWSVYSPLHF

J gene: TRBJ2-5
clone size: -
V gene: TRBV7-7
D gene: -
CDR3 DNA: TGTGCTAGCAGCGAGGGACCGAGTGGCGAGACCCAGTACTTC
CDR3 protein: CASSEGPSGETQYF

J gene: TRBJ2-3
clone size: -
V gene: TRBV29-1
D gene: -
CDR3 DNA: TGCAGCGTTGAAAACCAGCACCCGTGGGATACGCAGTATTTT
CDR3 protein: CSVENQHPWDTQYF